This entry lists 8 T cell receptor beta chains sequenced from one sample in a study of T cell responses to AZD1222 COVID-19 vaccine. Using immunoSEQ multiplex PCR, the repertoire was profiled, and TCRdb retains in-frame clones only, with some absent. The data contain more than 140,000 clones, approximately 88% of them singletons. The material sequenced was peripheral blood, taken on day 0 of AZD1222 vaccination. Receptors were obtained from an adult in good health.

The rearrangement joins TRBV9 to TRBJ2-1, with 11 bases that match TRBD2. The CDR3 is 17 amino acids. V lost 3 bases, J lost 4 bases, and 9 bases stayed unmatched. Germline V CDR1 and CDR2: SGDLS, YYNGEE. The CDR3 nucleotides read TGTGCCAGCAGCGCCGCCCTGGGACTAGCGGATTACAATGAGCAGTTCTTC. Translated, it gives CASSAALGLADYNEQFF.

The CDR3: CASSEPIPGPYPLDYGYTF. In DNA, the CDR3 is TGTGCCAGCAGTGAACCCATTCCCGGGCCCTATCCACTAGACTATGGCTACACCTTC. The rearrangement links TRBV6-1 to TRBJ1-2; D is uncertain. CDR1 is MNHNS and CDR2 is SASEGT in the germline V gene. Deletions cut 2 bases from V and 3 bases from J, with 25 bases between. The CDR3 has 19 amino acids.

This clone was counted once. The chain employs TRBV7-9 and TRBJ1-6; D is unresolved. CDR3 length: 11 amino acids. V lost 5 bases and J lost 8, with 4 bases in between. Germline CDR1 reads SEHNR; CDR2 reads FQNEAQ (reference sequence). CDR3 nucleotides: TGTGCCAGCAGCACCTATTCACCCCTCCACTTT. Translation gives CASSTYSPLHF.

This clone was seen once. J is TRBJ2-7 and V is TRBV5-6, with D perhaps being TRBD1 or TRBD2 (5 bases each). Trimming removed 6 bases from V and 9 bases from J, with 25 bases in between. Per the germline V gene, CDR1 is SGHDT and CDR2 is YYEEEE. The CDR3 is 15 amino acids. The CDR3 here is CASNTGATTVAGQYF. CDR3 sequence (DNA): TGTGCCAGCAATACCGGGGCGACTACGGTTGCGGGGCAGTACTTC.

This chain links TRBV18 with TRBJ1-2; no firm D call. The length of the CDR3 is 17 residues. The V end was cut by 0 bases, the J end by 3 bases, with 17 bases between. From germline, CDR1 is KGHSH and CDR2 LQKENI. CDR3 sequence (DNA): TGTGCCAGCTCACCACCACTGGGAGGAGGCCTTCACTATGGCTACACCTTC. Encoded protein: CASSPPLGGGLHYGYTF.

J is TRBJ2-2 and V is TRBV18; the D is unclear. CDR1 KGHSH and CDR2 LQKENI come from the germline V gene. The CDR3 has 13 amino acids. Trimming took 6 bases from V and 6 from J, leaving 11 bases between them. The CDR3, as DNA: TGTGCCAGCTCCCCTCAAAGCCCCGGGGAGCTGTTTTTT. The encoded protein is CASSPQSPGELFF.

The genes are TRBV14 and TRBJ2-5; no firm D call. V shed 0 bases and J shed 8 bases, with 10 bases lying between them. This CDR3 region has 13 residues. The V gene's germline CDR1 is SGHDN and CDR2 FVKESK. This CDR3 is CASSQETASTQYF. CDR3 DNA sequence: TGTGCCAGCAGCCAAGAGACGGCCTCCACCCAGTACTTC.

The rearrangement joins TRBV28 to TRBJ1-5; D remains ambiguous. CDR3 length equals 15 residues. Trimming removed 3 bases at V and 7 bases at J, with 16 bases between. CDR1 and CDR2 from the germline V gene are MDHEN and SYDVKM. The CDR3 sequence is CASSFFGDLGQPQHF. CDR3 nucleotides: TGTGCCAGCAGTTTTTTCGGGGATCTCGGGCAGCCCCAGCATTTT.